This section outlines one T cell receptor beta chain sequence together with its context. The treatment denotes: roughly 18 received Ad26.COV2.S at low or high dose, single or two shots; about 5 received placebo; per-sample allocation not given. Sampling happened 63 days after the first vaccine or placebo injection. Vaccine was an Ad26 vector expressing Wuhan-strain SARS-CoV-2 spike. These data come from a study of Ad26.COV2.S vaccination and SARS-CoV-2 variants. Overall study context: Dosing was one shot or two shots 56 days apart.

Assay used: immunoSEQ multiplex PCR; TCRdb lists only in-frame clones, some missing. The table includes about 420,000 clones, approximately 87% detected once. The CDR3 loop spans 15 amino acids. Looked up from germline, CDR1 is SGDLS and CDR2 is YYNGEE. Trimming pared 3 bases from V and 5 bases from J, leaving 17 bases between. The V and J genes are TRBV9 and TRBJ1-2; maybe TRBD1 (6 bases). Sequences were derived from peripheral blood, sampled in a trial of Ad26.COV2.S vaccine versus placebo. This receptor was taken from a person between 18 and 65 years old who received the Ad26.COV2.S COVID-19 vaccine or a placebo. The CDR3 region has the DNA TGTGCCAGCAGCGGCGGGACACGCGTTGGGTATGGCTACACCTTC. It yields the protein CASSGGTRVGYGYTF.